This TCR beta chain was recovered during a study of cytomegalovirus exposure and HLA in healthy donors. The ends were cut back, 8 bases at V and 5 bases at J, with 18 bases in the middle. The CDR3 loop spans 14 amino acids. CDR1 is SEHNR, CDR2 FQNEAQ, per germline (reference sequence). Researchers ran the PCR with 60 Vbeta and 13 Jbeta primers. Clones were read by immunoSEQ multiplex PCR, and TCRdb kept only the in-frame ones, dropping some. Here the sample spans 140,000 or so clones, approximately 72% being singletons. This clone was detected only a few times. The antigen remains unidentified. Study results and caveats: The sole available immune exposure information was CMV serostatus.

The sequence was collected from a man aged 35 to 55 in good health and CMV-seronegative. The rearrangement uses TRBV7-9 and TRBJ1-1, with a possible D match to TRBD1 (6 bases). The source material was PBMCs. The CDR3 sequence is CASGVSGVGTEAFF. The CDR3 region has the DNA TGTGCCAGCGGTGTGTCAGGGGTGGGGACTGAAGCTTTCTTT.